This T cell receptor (beta chain) was sequenced for a study of CD8 T cells in ankylosing spondylitis (dated by TCRdb to 2017 to 2019). Describing the broader study: The study set out to find disease-linked TCR variants by profiling T cell receptor beta repertoires in ankylosing spondylitis patients and healthy donors. The full study cohort comprised some 27 ankylosing spondylitis patients and approximately 100 healthy donors. Peripheral blood was sampled, and synovial fluid was also collected from ankylosing spondylitis patients. Study-wide findings and limitations: Some of the motif variants had been reported before in the synovial fluid and blood of reactive arthritis patients, a finding that suggests common disease-initiation mechanisms. Significant enrichment of the disease-linked clones was reported in matched synovial fluid samples from ankylosing spondylitis patients. Blood from ankylosing spondylitis patients appeared to be characterized by a TCR beta motif made up of 8 or 9 highly homologous amino acid variants. The disease-linked clones showed a CD8+ phenotype and occurred at relatively low frequencies in peripheral blood.

The germline V gene specifies SNHLY as CDR1 and FYNNEI as CDR2. The V end loses 3 bases and the J end loses 5 bases, and a stretch of 13 bases separates them. Including cysteine and phenylalanine, the CDR3 has 14 amino acids. The CDR3 DNA has 42 bases and is translated from base 1. For each ankylosing spondylitis patient, the synovial fluid sample was matched to a blood sample from that same patient. As regards this clonotype: The antigen this receptor binds is unknown. Base quality data are lacking; no much larger clone is found one base away.

The data were produced on an Illumina HiSeq 2500. Quantitative 5'-RACE with molecular barcodes was the method used to prepare the TCR beta libraries. The published analysis was carried out like this. To identify disease-linked TCR variants, a new computational method was used, one built on a probabilistic model of VDJ rearrangement. TCRdb cleaned the public reads at Q25 with fastp, built clones with MiXCR and kept in-frame beta chains. CDR3 protein duplicates are merged, each entry listing the most common genes and DNA. TCRdb, not the original authors, processed these V and J calls. In all, the sample holds 150,000 to 200,000 distinct CDR3 sequences, and around 32% of those were seen once. Approximately 5.9% of the sample goes to the ten largest clones.

This receptor was identified in a male donor with ankylosing spondylitis. The sample taken for sequencing was synovial fluid, either unsorted or a sorted T cell fraction (not recorded which). The chain links TRBV2 with TRBJ2-5; TRBD2 is a weak D gene call, 5 bases matching. The nucleotide sequence reads TGTGCCAGCAGTGATCGGGGTTCACAGGAGACCCAGTACTTC. Its coded protein is CASSDRGSQETQYF.